The 28 T cell receptor beta chains presented below share a single source sample, sequenced in a study of beta chain features in type 1 diabetes. As every portion of the isolated RNA was reverse transcribed, the sequencing read expressed TCRB transcripts. This table comes from immunoSEQ multiplex PCR, and its TCRdb copy is limited to in-frame clones, with some not included. The sample includes just under 150,000 clones, 10% to 15% of them seen just once. No antigens are known for them. Study outcomes and limitations: Moderate yet significant TCRB CDR3 shortening was seen in Type 1 diabetes patients in all four CD4+ subsets.

Sequencing input: central memory CD4+ T cells from blood. Receptors were obtained from a man between 18 and 35 years old with type 1 diabetes.

This clone was seen a few times. The rearrangement links TRBV9 to TRBJ2-7; TRBD1 matches 9 bases. The germline V gene has CDR1 SGDLS and CDR2 YYNGEE. V lost 3 bases, J lost 4 bases, and 2 bases stayed unmatched. The CDR3 runs 13 residues. The CDR3 loop reads CASSAGTGYEQYF. CDR3 DNA sequence: TGTGCCAGCAGCGCCGGGACAGGGTACGAGCAGTACTTC.

The rearrangement joins TRBV7-8 to TRBJ2-1, with 7 nucleotides matching TRBD1. Germline values: CDR1 SGHVS, CDR2 FQNEAQ. V was pared by 3 bases and J by 10 bases, with 9 bases of the junction left unmatched. The CDR3 extends over 14 amino acids. CDR3 sequence (DNA): TGTGCCAGCAGCTTGTTAAGGGGACAGACCGAGCAGTTCTTC. Translation gives CASSLLRGQTEQFF.

This clone was observed a handful of times. CDR3 nucleotides: TGTGCCAGCAGTTCCCCGGACGGATCCGAGCAGTACTTC. Translating it yields CASSSPDGSEQYF. The chain couples TRBV28 to TRBJ2-7; no reliable D call. This CDR3 has 13 amino acids. V shed 4 bases and J shed 6 bases, with 13 bases lying between them. CDR1 is MDHEN and CDR2 is SYDVKM in the germline V gene.

The V call is TRBV9, the J call TRBJ1-4; D ambiguous. V dropped 3 bases and J dropped 0 bases, with 6 bases sitting between them. The CDR3 consists of 14 residues. Germline assignment: CDR1 SGDLS and CDR2 YYNGEE. The CDR3 loop reads CASSGATTNEKLFF. The CDR3 DNA follows: TGTGCCAGCAGCGGTGCTACAACTAATGAAAAACTGTTTTTT.

In its sample, this clone was seen a few times. V usage is TRBV19 and J usage is TRBJ1-1, with 9 bases fitting TRBD1. V shed 9 bases and J 0 bases; nucleotides not matched to a gene: 17. In germline, CDR1 is LNHDA, CDR2 SQIVND (reference sequence). The length of the CDR3 is 18 residues. The CDR3 sequence is CASWVSGGTGPMNTEAFF. The CDR3 DNA sequence: TGTGCCAGCTGGGTTTCGGGAGGGACAGGGCCGATGAACACTGAAGCTTTCTTT.

This clone was detected only a few times. The chain couples TRBV7-3 to TRBJ1-1, with TRBD1 matching 7 bases. The CDR3 length is 13 residues. Germline CDR1 is SGHTA and CDR2 is FQGTGA. V lost 2 bases, J lost 8 bases, and 5 bases stayed unmatched. The CDR3 spells CASSLGPDREAFF. The CDR3, as DNA: TGTGCCAGCAGCTTAGGGCCGGACAGGGAAGCTTTCTTT.

This clone was detected only once. The chain joins TRBV19 to TRBJ2-1; D is uncertain. V lost 3 bases and J 5 bases, leaving 11 bases between the germline ends. The CDR3 runs to 14 residues. Germline assignment: CDR1 LNHDA and CDR2 SQIVND (reference sequence). The CDR3 region is CASSIGWQNNEQFF. The CDR3 bases are TGTGCCAGTAGTATCGGGTGGCAGAACAATGAGCAGTTCTTC.

The table lists this clone with a few counts. The chain recombines TRBV19 with TRBJ2-1, with D hard to call. CDR3 length: 12 residues. V was shortened by 2 bases and J by 6 bases, with 5 bases between the two germline ends. Germline values: CDR1 LNHDA, CDR2 SQIVND (reference sequence). The CDR3, as DNA: TGTGCCAGTAGTATAACTCTCAATGAGCAGTTCTTC. It is translated as CASSITLNEQFF. The full variable domain, its missing parts supplied by reference TRBV19 and TRBJ2-1, is DGGITQSPKYLFRKEGQNVTLSCEQNLNHDAMYWYRQDPGQGLRLIYYSQIVNDFQKGDIAEGYSVSREKKESFPLTVTSAQKNPTAFYLCASSITLNEQFFGPGTRLTVL.

This clone was observed a few times. The gene calls are TRBV7-2 and TRBJ2-5; 8 bases agree with TRBD1. The germline gives CDR1 SGHTA, CDR2 FQGNSA. The CDR3 is 13 residues long. The junction had 7 bases not matched to a gene; V was cut back by 8 bases and J by 5 bases. The DNA for the CDR3 is TGTGCCAGCGGAAGACAGGGGTCGGAGACCCAGTACTTC. Amino acids: CASGRQGSETQYF.

The V and J genes are TRBV25-1 and TRBJ2-3; 10 bases line up with TRBD2. The CDR3 contains 18 residues. The germline V gene has CDR1 MGHDK and CDR2 SYGVNS. V lost 6 bases to trimming and J lost 0 bases; unmatched junction nucleotides: 12. The CDR3 DNA reads as TGTGCCAGCAGCCTTCGCCTAGCGGGGGCCCTTAGCACAGATACGCAGTATTTT. Its translation: CASSLRLAGALSTDTQYF.

The CDR3 is CASSLAAGRVNEQFF. For the CDR3, the DNA is TGCGCCAGCAGCTTGGCCGCGGGCAGGGTGAATGAGCAGTTCTTC. The gene calls are TRBV5-1 and TRBJ2-1; possibly TRBD1 or TRBD2 for D (5 bases each). Germline values: CDR1 SGHRS, CDR2 YFSETQ. This CDR3 contains 15 residues. V dropped 0 bases and J dropped 7 bases, with 14 bases sitting between them.

A remark on this clone: Other nucleotide sequences from this sample produce the same CDR3. This chain joins TRBV19 and TRBJ1-3, with D possibly TRBD1 on 6 matching bases. Trimming removed 7 bases at V and 0 bases at J, with 10 bases between. Germline CDR1 is LNHDA and CDR2 is SQIVND (reference sequence). The CDR3 spans 14 residues. CDR3 DNA: TGTGCCAGTATCCCGGACAGCTCTGGAAACACCATATATTTT. Translated: CASIPDSSGNTIYF.

J is TRBJ1-4 and V is TRBV5-1; D gene unclear. The CDR3 is 16 residues long. Trimming removed 0 bases from V and 2 bases from J, with 11 bases in between. Germline loops: CDR1 SGHRS, CDR2 YFSETQ. CDR3 sequence reads: CASSLEDGKTNEKLFF. For the CDR3, the DNA is TGCGCCAGCAGCTTGGAGGATGGCAAGACTAATGAAAAACTGTTTTTT.

This chain uses TRBV15 with TRBJ1-5; 9 bases are a match to TRBD1. J gave up 6 bases and V 5 bases, and 14 bases lay outside the gene matches. CDR1 and CDR2 from the germline V gene are LNHNV and YYDKDF (reference sequence). The length of the CDR3 is 17 residues. CDR3: CATSRSFDRGKGQPQHF. The CDR3 region has the DNA TGTGCCACCAGCCGATCCTTCGACAGGGGGAAAGGTCAGCCCCAGCATTTT.

The table lists this clone with a count of one. This sequence joins TRBV13 and TRBJ2-7; 8 nucleotides match TRBD1. The CDR3 consists of 13 residues. Trimming at V came to 5 bases and at J to 5 bases, leaving 5 bases not matched to a gene. Germline V gene data show CDR1 as PRHDT and CDR2 as FYEKMQ (reference sequence). CDR3 nucleotides: TGTGCCAGCAGCCATGACAGGGGACACGAGCAGTACTTC. It codes for CASSHDRGHEQYF.

Only one count was recorded for this clone. The rearrangement joins TRBV19 to TRBJ2-5; 10 nucleotides agree with TRBD2. The CDR3 contains 15 residues. V lost 11 bases, J lost 4 bases, and 13 bases stayed unmatched. Germline CDR1 LNHDA, CDR2 SQIVND (reference sequence). The CDR3 DNA sequence: TGTGCCGCACGAACTAGCGGGGACTCCCCAGAGACCCAGTACTTC. It specifies CAARTSGDSPETQYF.

V is TRBV19 and J is TRBJ2-6; D is unclear. The CDR3 contains 17 residues. Germline V gene sequence: CDR1 LNHDA, CDR2 SQIVND (reference sequence). V shed 7 bases and J shed 0 bases, with 16 bases lying between them. The CDR3 protein is CASKAMADYSGANVLTF. DNA of the CDR3: TGTGCCAGTAAAGCGATGGCAGATTACTCTGGGGCCAACGTCCTGACTTTC.

In its sample, this clone was seen a few times. The J gene is TRBJ1-1, the V gene TRBV19; 7 bases are shared with TRBD1. The germline V gene encodes CDR1 LNHDA and CDR2 SQIVND (reference sequence). V dropped 10 bases and J dropped 6; count of bases not matched to a gene: 14. The CDR3 is made up of 14 amino acids. CDR3 in DNA: TGTGCCACTGAAGGGGGCAGTGGCCCCCCTGAAGCTTTCTTT. This sequence encodes CATEGGSGPPEAFF.

The chain recombines TRBV7-6 with TRBJ1-3; tentatively, D is TRBD1 (6 bases). The germline gives CDR1 SGHVS, CDR2 FNYEAQ. There are 18 residues in the CDR3. Trimming took off 5 bases at V and 0 bases at J, with 20 bases between the two ends. The CDR3 DNA sequence: TGTGCCAGCAGCAGCTTCCCCCCGGACAGCTACTCTGGAAACACCATATATTTT. Translation: CASSSFPPDSYSGNTIYF.

This chain joins TRBV4-1 and TRBJ2-7; the D is unclear. The CDR3 totals 16 residues. Deletions cut 1 base from V and 2 bases from J, with 15 bases between. Germline CDR1 reads MGHRA; CDR2 reads YSYEKL. CDR3 DNA: TGCGCCAGCAGCCAAGCCGCTAGAGACTTTACCTACGAGCAGTACTTC. It codes for CASSQAARDFTYEQYF.

This clone was recorded many times. The chain has TRBV5-8 and TRBJ2-1; the D is unclear. The germline CDR1 and CDR2 sequences are SGHTS and YDEGEE. V shed 5 bases and J shed 1 base, with 13 bases lying between them. This CDR3 is built from 15 residues. CDR3 protein: CASSSDIGSYNEQFF. CDR3 coding DNA: TGTGCCAGCAGTTCCGACATTGGATCCTACAATGAGCAGTTCTTC.

The chain recombines TRBV2 with TRBJ1-2; D is perhaps TRBD1 (6 bases). CDR1 is SNHLY and CDR2 is FYNNEI in the germline V gene. Trimming took off 7 bases at V and 5 bases at J, with 17 bases between the two ends. This CDR3 region has 14 residues. The chain's CDR3 is CASIRTETSYGYTF. CDR3 coding DNA: TGTGCCAGCATTCGGACAGAAACTTCGTATGGCTACACCTTC.

This clone appeared a few times. Other DNA sequences in this sample translate to the same CDR3. The V gene is TRBV5-4, the J gene TRBJ1-1; tentative D call: TRBD1 (6 bases). The germline CDR1 and CDR2 sequences are SGHNT and YYREEE (reference sequence). V shed 0 bases and J shed 1 base, with 7 bases lying between them. The CDR3 contains 14 residues. CDR3: CASSLEGGNTEAFF. The CDR3 region has the DNA TGTGCCAGCAGCTTGGAAGGGGGGAACACTGAAGCTTTCTTT.

The chain links TRBV4-2 to TRBJ2-5, with 9 positions matching TRBD2. The CDR3 is 19 amino acids. Germline trimming cut 1 base from V and 0 bases from J; bases unmatched to any gene: 12. The germline V gene has CDR1 LGHNA and CDR2 YNFKEQ. For the CDR3, the DNA is TGTGCCAGCAGCCAAGGGGCCGGGACTAGCAGTGGTCACCAAGAGACCCAGTACTTC. Amino acid sequence: CASSQGAGTSSGHQETQYF.

This clone was detected many times. The chain is built from TRBV5-4 and TRBJ2-3; the match to TRBD1 covers 10 bases. The V and J ends lost 3 bases and 6 bases, in that order; junction bases with no gene match: 7. The CDR3 runs to 15 residues. Germline V gene data show CDR1 as SGHNT and CDR2 as YYREEE (reference sequence). This CDR3 reads CASSYGTGDLDTQYF. For the CDR3, the DNA is TGTGCCAGCAGCTACGGGACAGGGGATTTGGATACGCAGTATTTT.

This clone has a count of ten or more. The chain links TRBV15 to TRBJ2-1; D unresolved. This CDR3 is built from 14 residues. Germline CDR1 is LNHNV and CDR2 is YYDKDF (reference sequence). V lost 1 base to trimming and J lost 0 bases, with 4 bases between them. CDR3 residues: CATSRGFSYNEQFF. For the CDR3, the DNA is TGTGCCACCAGCAGAGGCTTCTCCTACAATGAGCAGTTCTTC.

The chain joins TRBV28 to TRBJ2-7; D tentatively fits TRBD1 or TRBD2 (5 bases each). The germline V and J ends were trimmed by 6 bases and 2 bases, with 17 bases remaining between them. The CDR3 has 15 amino acids. In germline, CDR1 is MDHEN, CDR2 SYDVKM. The CDR3: CASRRKGSSPYEQYF. The CDR3 coding sequence is TGTGCCAGCAGGCGAAAGGGGAGCTCCCCCTACGAGCAGTACTTC.

The table lists this clone with a few counts. V is TRBV19 and J is TRBJ2-1; no reliable D call. CDR1 LNHDA and CDR2 SQIVND come from the germline V gene (reference sequence). V was clipped by 3 bases and J by 0 bases, with 6 bases between them. The CDR3 consists of 14 residues. CDR3 sequence: CASSIWSSYNEQFF. The CDR3 DNA follows: TGTGCCAGTAGTATCTGGAGCTCCTACAATGAGCAGTTCTTC.